The clone carrying this T cell receptor beta chain was counted at least ten times. An end of the junction differs from the germline gene, which may be a read error. The CDR3 has 16 amino acids. Germline V CDR1 and CDR2: LGHDT, YNNKEL (reference sequence). Amplification yielded TCR beta CDR3 regions, with RNA transcripts as the source. When the TCR CDR3 underwent first-round RT-PCR, the HTBI primer set was used. Each CDR3 protein gets one entry after TCRdb re-called the multiplex PCR reads with MiXCR. The sample holds roughly 400,000 distinct CDR3 sequences, about 14% seen once. The data belong to a study of T cells in Graves' hyperthyroidism and ophthalmopathy. A patient was excluded if there was uncontrolled infection, other autoimmune disease, pregnancy or lactation.

Source material: blood. The sequence derives from a man aged 50 to 60 with Graves' ophthalmopathy. J is TRBJ2-1 and V is TRBV3-1; D gene uncertain. The CDR3 here is CASNQGLVSSYNEQFF. The CDR3 nucleotides are TGTGCCAGCAACCAAGGCTTGGTGAGCTCCTACAATGAGCAGTTCTTC.